These 16 T cell receptor beta chains share one sample of origin, sequenced in a study of blood T cell repertoires in COVID-19. Libraries were prepared by immunoSEQ multiplex PCR; TCRdb keeps only in-frame clonotypes and omits some of them. The table records 250,000 to 300,000 clones, more than 70% of them present only once. The sequencing input was peripheral blood. These receptors were collected from a woman in her late teens or twenties with acute or convalescent COVID-19.

The V call is TRBV6-2 or TRBV6-3, the J call TRBJ2-2; a possible D gene is TRBD2 (5 bases). Germline CDR1 MNHEY, CDR2 SVGEGT. V shed 6 bases and J shed 6 bases, with 14 bases lying between them. This CDR3 has 14 residues. CDR3: CASSPVGGAGELFF. For the CDR3, the DNA is TGTGCCAGCAGCCCCGTTGGAGGCGCCGGGGAGCTGTTTTTT.

DNA for the CDR3: TGTGCCAGCAGCTTTACCGGGACAGACTCTCCTATCTATGGCTACACCTTC. Encoded protein: CASSFTGTDSPIYGYTF. This chain joins TRBV7-9 and TRBJ1-2; the match to TRBD1 covers 7 bases. The trim removed 3 bases at V and 4 bases at J, leaving 14 bases unmatched. Per germline, CDR1 SEHNR and CDR2 FQNEAQ (reference sequence). This CDR3 region has 17 residues.

There are a few counts of this clone. The V and J genes are TRBV27 and TRBJ2-1, with 8 bases that match TRBD2. The V and J ends lost 2 bases and 3 bases, in that order; junction bases with no gene match: 6. Germline CDR1 and CDR2: MNHEY and SMNVEV (reference sequence). The CDR3 runs 16 residues. In DNA form, the CDR3 reads TGTGCCAGCAGTTTACCGGGACTAGTGGGCTACAATGAGCAGTTCTTC. It translates to CASSLPGLVGYNEQFF.

This sequence joins TRBV7-2 and TRBJ2-7; possible D gene TRBD1, 5 bases. Germline lookup yields CDR1 SGHTA and CDR2 FQGNSA. This CDR3 contains 13 residues. Trimming stripped 5 bases from V and 5 bases from J, with 13 bases between. As DNA, the CDR3 is TGTGCCAGCAGCGTTAGCAGGGTCGACGAGCAGTACTTC. Encoded protein: CASSVSRVDEQYF.

This rearrangement joins TRBV5-8 to TRBJ2-3, with D perhaps TRBD2 (6 bases). Germline V gene lookup returns CDR1 SGHTS and CDR2 YDEGEE. The CDR3 totals 15 residues. V gave up 0 bases and J gave up 1 base, with 9 bases separating them. As DNA, the CDR3 is TGTGCCAGCAGCTTGGACGGGAGCGGCACAGATACGCAGTATTTT. Protein: CASSLDGSGTDTQYF. The whole variable domain, remainder taken from reference TRBV5-8 and TRBJ2-3, is EAGVTQSPTHLIKTRGQQATLRCSPISGHTSVYWYQQALGLGLQFLLWYDEGEERNRGNFPPRFSGRQFPNYSSELNVNALELEDSALYLCASSLDGSGTDTQYFGPGTRLTVL.

V usage is TRBV12-3 or TRBV12-4 and J usage is TRBJ1-2; tentatively, D is TRBD1 (5 bases). CDR3 size: 12 residues. Trimming removed 6 bases from V and 4 bases from J, with 9 bases in between. The CDR3 DNA sequence: TGTGCCAGCAGGACAGTGCCCTATGGCTACACCTTC. As protein: CASRTVPYGYTF.

CDR3 in amino acids: CAWNLALNTEAFF. CDR3 bases: TGTGCCTGGAACCTAGCCTTGAACACTGAAGCTTTCTTT. V usage is TRBV30 and J usage is TRBJ1-1; D is unresolved. Per germline, CDR1 GTSNPN and CDR2 SVGIG (reference sequence). This CDR3 region has 13 residues. V dropped 4 bases and J dropped 0 bases, with 9 bases sitting between them.

This clone was detected many times. The same CDR3 can be traced to other DNA sequences in this sample. The V call is TRBV29-1, the J call TRBJ1-1; 10 bases match TRBD1. CDR1 and CDR2 from the germline V gene are SQVTM and ANQGSEA. The CDR3 consists of 13 residues. Unmatched junction bases numbered 5, after V lost 6 bases and J lost 4 bases. CDR3 residues: CSVLRTGGTEAFF. CDR3 sequence (DNA): TGCAGCGTCCTGCGGACAGGGGGCACTGAAGCTTTCTTT.

The chain combines TRBV4-3 with TRBJ2-2; 8 nucleotides agree with TRBD1. CDR1 is LGHNA, CDR2 YSLEER, per germline. This CDR3 is built from 17 residues. The J segment lost 0 bases and the V segment lost 3 bases, leaving 6 bases of the junction unmatched. The CDR3 nucleotides are TGCGCCAGCAGCCAGTACCCACAGGGGGCGAACACCGGGGAGCTGTTTTTT. Translated: CASSQYPQGANTGELFF.

The CDR3 is CASSVRYGTAVGNEQFF. For the CDR3, the DNA is TGTGCCAGCAGCGTAAGGTACGGGACAGCCGTTGGCAATGAGCAGTTCTTC. J is TRBJ2-1 and V is TRBV9, with 7 bases identical to TRBD1. The CDR3 length is 17 residues. With V trimmed by 1 base and J by 6 bases, 13 bases remained unmatched. Germline lookup yields CDR1 SGDLS and CDR2 YYNGEE.

This clone has a handful of counts. The gene calls are TRBV6-5 and TRBJ1-3; D is unresolved. V was trimmed by 6 bases and J by 0 bases, leaving 9 bases between them. The CDR3 loop spans 14 amino acids. In germline, CDR1 is MNHEY, CDR2 SVGAGI. The CDR3 sequence is CASRRGSSGNTIYF. The CDR3 DNA is TGTGCCAGCAGGCGGGGATCCTCTGGAAACACCATATATTTT.

This clone was counted a single time. The chain uses TRBV4-1 and TRBJ2-3, with 7 bases fitting TRBD2. Trimming removed 2 bases from V and 4 bases from J; junction bases left unmatched: 12. CDR3 length: 17 residues. Germline CDR1 reads MGHRA; CDR2 reads YSYEKL. This chain's CDR3 is CASSQPGAGVGADTQYF. Written as DNA, the CDR3 is TGCGCCAGCAGCCAACCCGGGGCGGGAGTAGGCGCAGATACGCAGTATTTT.

V gene TRBV20-1 combines with J gene TRBJ1-1; maybe TRBD1 (5 bases). The CDR3 length is 13 residues. The V gene's germline CDR1 is DFQATT and CDR2 SNEGSKA (reference sequence). Deletions cut 3 bases from V and 3 bases from J, with 11 bases between. This chain's CDR3 is CSASRLGDTEAFF. CDR3 DNA sequence: TGCAGTGCTAGTCGGTTAGGGGACACTGAAGCTTTCTTT.

The chain links TRBV6-5 to TRBJ1-1, with 7 bases aligning to TRBD1. J gave up 0 bases and V 7 bases, and 8 bases lay outside the gene matches. The germline V gene encodes CDR1 MNHEY and CDR2 SVGAGI. The CDR3 loop spans 15 amino acids. CDR3 protein: CASKGAGTLNTEAFF. The DNA of the CDR3 is TGTGCCAGCAAGGGGGCGGGGACCTTGAACACTGAAGCTTTCTTT.

The genes are TRBV15 and TRBJ2-1; 8 bases agree with TRBD2. The CDR3 consists of 15 residues. The germline CDR1 and CDR2 sequences are LNHNV and YYDKDF (reference sequence). The ends lost 5 bases at V and 2 bases at J; junction bases unmatched: 5. The CDR3 nucleotides read TGTGCCACCAGCTCTAGCGGGCAAACCTACAATGAGCAGTTCTTC. Translation: CATSSSGQTYNEQFF.

The rearrangement links TRBV4-1 to TRBJ1-1; D perhaps matches TRBD1 (6 bases). Per germline, CDR1 MGHRA and CDR2 YSYEKL. V shed 2 bases and J shed 1 base, with 17 bases lying between them. The CDR3 extends over 17 amino acids. The CDR3 reads CASSQPFRDTQNTEAFF. Here the CDR3 DNA reads TGCGCCAGCAGCCAACCTTTCCGGGACACCCAGAACACTGAAGCTTTCTTT.